This T cell receptor (beta chain) was captured by sequencing in a study of blood T cell repertoires in COVID-19. Per the study methods: Counts of nucleated cells, estimated from reference gene primer amplification, were obtained. Here immunoSEQ multiplex PCR was the method, and the copy in TCRdb shows in-frame clones only, minus some. Clone size and V and J calls were adopted from that table, with D and trimming inferred from the DNA. The table has 200,000 to 250,000 clones, 87% seen once; the top ten hold 3%. The sequencing sample was made of peripheral blood. The sequence was obtained from a young man with active or convalescent COVID-19.

CDR3 DNA: TGTGCCAGCAGCGTAGGCGGGGGCGACTCCTACGAGCAGTACTTC. It codes for CASSVGGGDSYEQYF. The chain joins TRBV9 to TRBJ2-7; D possibly corresponds to TRBD2 (7 bases). The CDR3 extends over 15 amino acids. Trimming removed 0 bases at V and 0 bases at J, with 10 bases between. Germline CDR1 is SGDLS and CDR2 is YYNGEE. Full variable domain (outside the CDR3, taken from reference TRBV9 and TRBJ2-7): DSGVTQTPKHLITATGQRVTLRCSPRSGDLSVYWYQQSLDQGLQFLIQYYNGEERAKGNILERFSAQQFPDLHSELNLSSLELGDSALYFCASSVGGGDSYEQYFGPGTRLTVT.